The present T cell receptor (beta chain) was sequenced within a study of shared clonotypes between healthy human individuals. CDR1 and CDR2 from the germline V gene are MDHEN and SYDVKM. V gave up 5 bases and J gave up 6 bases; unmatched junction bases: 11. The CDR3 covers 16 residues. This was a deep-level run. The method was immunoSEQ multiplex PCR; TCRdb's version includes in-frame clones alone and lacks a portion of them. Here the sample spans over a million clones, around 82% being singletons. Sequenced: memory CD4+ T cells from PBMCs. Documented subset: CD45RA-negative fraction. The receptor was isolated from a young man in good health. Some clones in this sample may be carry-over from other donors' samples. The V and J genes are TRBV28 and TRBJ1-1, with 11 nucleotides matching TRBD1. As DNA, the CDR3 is TGTGCCAGCAGTGCAACCGGGACAGGGGGAGCGGCTGAAGCTTTCTTT. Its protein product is CASSATGTGGAAEAFF.